This record looks at one TCR beta chain sequence and its context. Its antigen is currently unknown. The sample originates from a study of cytomegalovirus exposure and HLA in healthy donors. Study results and caveats: The authors listed roughly 150 TCR beta chains as cytomegalovirus-associated. According to reports, the classifier identified cytomegalovirus status with high specificity and sensitivity. The majority of TCR sequences were rare, yet some public TCRs appeared in many donors.

The assay was immunoSEQ multiplex PCR, and TCRdb's table has in-frame clones only and misses some. The profile shows more than 150,000 clones, about four fifths of them singletons. The ends lost 5 bases at V and 5 bases at J; junction bases unmatched: 4. Germline CDR1 and CDR2: PRHDT and FYEKMQ (reference sequence). The CDR3 has 13 residues. The TCR comes from a man in his late teens or twenties in good health and CMV-seropositive. Sample: PBMCs. The J gene is TRBJ1-1, the V gene TRBV13; 8 bases agree with TRBD1. The CDR3 region is CASSRQGRTEAFF. The DNA for the CDR3 is TGTGCCAGCAGCCGACAGGGGCGGACTGAAGCTTTCTTT.